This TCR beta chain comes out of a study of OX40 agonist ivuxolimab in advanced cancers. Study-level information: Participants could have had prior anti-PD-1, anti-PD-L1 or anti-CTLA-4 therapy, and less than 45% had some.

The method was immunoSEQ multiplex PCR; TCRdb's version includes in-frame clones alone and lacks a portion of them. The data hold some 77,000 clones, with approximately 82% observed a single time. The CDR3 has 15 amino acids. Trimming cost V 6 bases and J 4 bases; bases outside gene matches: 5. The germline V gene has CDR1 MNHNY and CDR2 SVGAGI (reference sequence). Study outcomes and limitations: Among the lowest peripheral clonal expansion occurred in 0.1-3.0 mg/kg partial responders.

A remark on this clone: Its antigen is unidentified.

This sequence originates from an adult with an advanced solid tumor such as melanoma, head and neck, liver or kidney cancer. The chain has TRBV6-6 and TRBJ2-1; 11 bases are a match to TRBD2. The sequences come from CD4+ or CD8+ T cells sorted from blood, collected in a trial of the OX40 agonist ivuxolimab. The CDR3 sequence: CASRSGLAEYNEQFF. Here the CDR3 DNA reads TGTGCCAGCAGATCGGGACTAGCGGAGTACAATGAGCAGTTCTTC.